These 17 T cell receptor beta chains originate from one sample sequenced in a study of cytomegalovirus exposure and HLA in healthy donors. This PCR relied on a set of 60 Vbeta primers and 13 Jbeta primers. Libraries were prepared by immunoSEQ multiplex PCR; TCRdb keeps only in-frame clonotypes and omits some of them. The sample lists a few hundred thousand clones; roughly four fifths were seen once. The sample taken for sequencing was PBMCs. Receptors originate from a woman in her sixties or seventies in good health and CMV-seropositive.

The chain employs TRBV7-3 and TRBJ2-3; 8 positions match TRBD2. The CDR3 length is 15 residues. The germline gives CDR1 SGHTA, CDR2 FQGTGA. V lost 4 bases and J lost 3; bases outside the gene matches: 6. The CDR3 here is CASSYGIAGTDTQYF. The CDR3 DNA reads TGTGCCAGCAGCTATGGAATAGCGGGAACAGATACGCAGTATTTT.

The chain recombines TRBV9 with TRBJ2-7; maybe TRBD1 (6 bases). Germline CDR1 is SGDLS and CDR2 is YYNGEE. This CDR3 has 14 residues. V was cut by 2 bases and J by 0 bases, with 9 bases left in between. CDR3 coding DNA: TGTGCCAGCAGCGTTCAGGACAGCTCCTACGAGCAGTACTTC. This sequence encodes CASSVQDSSYEQYF. The whole variable domain, filled in from reference TRBV9 and TRBJ2-7, reads DSGVTQTPKHLITATGQRVTLRCSPRSGDLSVYWYQQSLDQGLQFLIQYYNGEERAKGNILERFSAQQFPDLHSELNLSSLELGDSALYFCASSVQDSSYEQYFGPGTRLTVT.

The chain carries TRBV25-1 and TRBJ1-2; D is unresolved. The CDR3 loop spans 13 amino acids. Trimming removed 1 base at V and 7 bases at J, with 10 bases between. The germline V gene has CDR1 MGHDK and CDR2 SYGVNS. The CDR3, as DNA: TGTGCCAGCAGTGAATTCTTGGGGAGTGGCTACACCTTC. Its translation: CASSEFLGSGYTF.

The table lists this clone with a few counts. The chain is built from TRBV19 and TRBJ2-1; D perhaps matches TRBD2 (6 bases). This CDR3 spans 11 amino acids. Trimming removed 10 bases from V and 7 bases from J, with 11 bases in between. Germline V gene sequence: CDR1 LNHDA, CDR2 SQIVND (reference sequence). CDR3 sequence: CAITAGNEQFF. Here the CDR3 DNA reads TGTGCCATTACTGCGGGGAATGAGCAGTTCTTC.

The chain couples TRBV28 to TRBJ1-2; possible D gene TRBD1, 6 bases. V gave up 6 bases and J gave up 7 bases, with 15 bases separating them. Germline CDR1 and CDR2: MDHEN and SYDVKM. This CDR3 has 13 residues. The CDR3 DNA follows: TGTGCCAGCAGCCCCGGGACAAAGCCTGGCTACACCTTC. It translates to CASSPGTKPGYTF.

The chain has TRBV6-4 and TRBJ2-7, with D perhaps matching TRBD2 (6 bases). Trimming took off 7 bases at V and 1 base at J, with 14 bases between the two ends. The V gene's germline CDR1 is MRHNA and CDR2 SNTAGT. The CDR3 spans 14 residues. The CDR3 reads CASISTGLSYEQYF. The DNA of the CDR3 is TGTGCCAGCATTTCCACGGGACTGTCCTACGAGCAGTACTTC.

The chain joins TRBV7-3 to TRBJ2-7; possible D gene TRBD2, 5 bases. The CDR3 totals 13 residues. Germline assignment: CDR1 SGHTA and CDR2 FQGTGA. The germline V and J ends were trimmed by 1 base and 7 bases, with 11 bases remaining between them. The CDR3 nucleotides read TGTGCCAGCAGCTTAAGCGGTCCGGGAGAGCAGTACTTC. It translates to CASSLSGPGEQYF.

The chain joins TRBV7-9 to TRBJ2-5; a weak D match, TRBD1 (6 bases). The CDR3 runs to 14 residues. Trimming pared 5 bases from V and 4 bases from J, leaving 14 bases between. Germline CDR1 is SEHNR and CDR2 is FQNEAQ (reference sequence). The CDR3 spells CASSPGIRGETQYF. The CDR3, as DNA: TGTGCCAGCAGCCCCGGGATCAGGGGAGAGACCCAGTACTTC.

The CDR3 nucleotides read TGTGCCAGCAGTGTTTACAGGGGCTCCTACAATGAGCAGTTCTTC. Protein: CASSVYRGSYNEQFF. V is TRBV6-1 and J is TRBJ2-1; TRBD1 agrees at 7 bases. The CDR3 is made up of 15 amino acids. CDR1 and CDR2 (germline): MNHNS, SASEGT. Trimming removed 4 bases from V and 0 bases from J; junction bases left unmatched: 3.

The sample holds a few counts of this clone. A read error may account for a junction end that differs from germline. The chain combines TRBV7-7 with TRBJ2-1; D is unresolved. The CDR3 covers 13 residues. CDR1 and CDR2 (germline): SSHAT, FNYEAQ (reference sequence). The CDR3 sequence: CASSLDIYNEQFF. CDR3 sequence (DNA): TGTGCTAGCAGCTTAGACATTTACAATGAGCAGTTCTTC.

The J gene is TRBJ2-7, the V gene TRBV10-2; possibly TRBD2 for D (5 bases). Trimming removed 0 bases at V and 4 bases at J, with 10 bases between. Germline loops: CDR1 WSHSY, CDR2 SAAADI. The CDR3 is 14 residues long. The CDR3 loop is CASSESGVAYEQYF. CDR3 nucleotides: TGCGCCAGCAGTGAGTCGGGAGTAGCGTACGAGCAGTACTTC.

The gene calls are TRBV20-1 and TRBJ2-1, with D possibly TRBD2 on 5 matching bases. This CDR3 has 11 amino acids. Trimming pared 3 bases from V and 7 bases from J, leaving 7 bases between. Germline V gene data show CDR1 as DFQATT and CDR2 as SNEGSKA (reference sequence). Here the CDR3 DNA reads TGCAGTGCTAGGGACTGGAATGAGCAGTTCTTC. This translates into CSARDWNEQFF.

The J gene is TRBJ2-7, the V gene TRBV5-4, with 8 positions matching TRBD1. V shed 5 bases, J shed 6 bases, and the junction held 4 bases outside the gene matches. Germline V CDR1 and CDR2: SGHNT, YYREEE (reference sequence). This CDR3 has 12 amino acids. CDR3 DNA sequence: TGTGCCAGCAGGTCGACAGGGGTCGAGCAGTACTTC. Amino acid sequence: CASRSTGVEQYF.

This clone was seen a handful of times. The rearrangement joins TRBV6-5 to TRBJ1-1; D call uncertain. Per germline, CDR1 MNHEY and CDR2 SVGAGI. The CDR3 runs 13 residues. The V gene lost 0 bases and the J gene lost 10 bases, with 12 bases spanning the gap. The CDR3 loop reads CASSYSARRVAFF. CDR3 nucleotides: TGTGCCAGCAGTTACTCGGCCCGGAGGGTAGCTTTCTTT.

This clone was seen a handful of times. CDR3 bases: TGTGCCAGCAGTTTATGGGGCGAAAACACTGAAGCTTTCTTT. It yields the protein CASSLWGENTEAFF. The V gene is TRBV28, the J gene TRBJ1-1; the D is unclear. The CDR3 consists of 14 residues. The germline V and J ends were trimmed by 0 bases and 2 bases, with 7 bases remaining between them. The germline gives CDR1 MDHEN, CDR2 SYDVKM.

The J gene is TRBJ1-2, the V gene TRBV29-1; the D is unclear. The CDR3 consists of 12 residues. Germline-derived CDR1 and CDR2 are SQVTM and ANQGSEA. Trimming took 5 bases from V and 2 from J, leaving 9 bases between them. CDR3 sequence reads: CSVSLVNYGYTF. In nucleotides, the CDR3 is TGCAGCGTTTCGCTAGTCAACTATGGCTACACCTTC.

The rearrangement uses TRBV4-1 and TRBJ2-1, with TRBD2 identical over 8 bases. Germline V gene data show CDR1 as MGHRA and CDR2 as YSYEKL. V lost 1 base and J lost 9; bases outside the gene matches: 5. The CDR3 sequence is 14 residues long. The chain's CDR3 is CASSQVGLVVEQFF. The CDR3 nucleotides read TGCGCCAGCAGCCAAGTGGGACTAGTGGTTGAGCAGTTCTTC.